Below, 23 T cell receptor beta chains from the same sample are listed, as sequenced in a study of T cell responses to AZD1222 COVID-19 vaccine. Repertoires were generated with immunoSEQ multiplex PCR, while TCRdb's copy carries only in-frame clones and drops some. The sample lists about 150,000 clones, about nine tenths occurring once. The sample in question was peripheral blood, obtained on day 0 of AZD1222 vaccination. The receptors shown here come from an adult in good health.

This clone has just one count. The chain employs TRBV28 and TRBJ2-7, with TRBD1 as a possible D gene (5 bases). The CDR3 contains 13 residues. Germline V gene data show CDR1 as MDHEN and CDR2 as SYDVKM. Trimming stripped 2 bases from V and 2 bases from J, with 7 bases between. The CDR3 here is CASSLDSPYEQYF. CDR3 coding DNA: TGTGCCAGCAGTTTAGACAGCCCCTACGAGCAGTACTTC.

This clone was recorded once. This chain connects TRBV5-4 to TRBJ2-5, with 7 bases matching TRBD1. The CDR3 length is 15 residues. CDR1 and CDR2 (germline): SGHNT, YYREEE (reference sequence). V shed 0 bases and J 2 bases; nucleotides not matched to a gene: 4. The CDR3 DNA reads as TGTGCCAGCAGCTTGGCCTGGGGACAGCAAGAGACCCAGTACTTC. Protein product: CASSLAWGQQETQYF. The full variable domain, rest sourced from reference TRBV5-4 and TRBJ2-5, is ETGVTQSPTHLIKTRGQQVTLRCSSQSGHNTVSWYQQALGQGPQFIFQYYREEENGRGNFPPRFSGLQFPNYSSELNVNALELDDSALYLCASSLAWGQQETQYFGPGTRLLVL.

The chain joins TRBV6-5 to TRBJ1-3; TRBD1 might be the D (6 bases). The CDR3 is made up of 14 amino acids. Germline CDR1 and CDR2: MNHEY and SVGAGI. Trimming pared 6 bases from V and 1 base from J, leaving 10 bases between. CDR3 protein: CASSFQGSGNTIYF. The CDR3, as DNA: TGTGCCAGCAGCTTTCAGGGGTCTGGAAACACCATATATTTT.

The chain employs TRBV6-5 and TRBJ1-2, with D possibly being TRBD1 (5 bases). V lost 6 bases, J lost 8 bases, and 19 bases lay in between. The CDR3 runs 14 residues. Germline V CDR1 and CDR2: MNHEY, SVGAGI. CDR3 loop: CASRVDPGTYGYTF. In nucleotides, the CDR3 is TGTGCCAGCAGAGTGGACCCCGGGACCTACGGCTACACCTTC.

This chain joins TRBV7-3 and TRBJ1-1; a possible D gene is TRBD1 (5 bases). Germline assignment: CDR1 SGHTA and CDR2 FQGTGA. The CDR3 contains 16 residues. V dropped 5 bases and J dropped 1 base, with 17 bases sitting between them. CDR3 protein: CASSPTGGTWNTEAFF. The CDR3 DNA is TGTGCCAGCAGCCCTACAGGTGGGACTTGGAACACTGAAGCTTTCTTT.

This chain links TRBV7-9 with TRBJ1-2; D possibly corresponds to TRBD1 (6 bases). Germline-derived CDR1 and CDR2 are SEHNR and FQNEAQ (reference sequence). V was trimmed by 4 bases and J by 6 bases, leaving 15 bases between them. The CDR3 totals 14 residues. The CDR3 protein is CASSSLAGADGYTF. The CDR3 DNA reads TGTGCCAGCAGCTCCCTGGCGGGGGCAGATGGCTACACCTTC.

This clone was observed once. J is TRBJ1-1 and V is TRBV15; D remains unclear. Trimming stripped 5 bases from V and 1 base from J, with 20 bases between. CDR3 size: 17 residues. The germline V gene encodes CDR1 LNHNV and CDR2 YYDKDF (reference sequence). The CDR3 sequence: CATSGTGNLNRNTEAFF. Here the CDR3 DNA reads TGTGCCACCAGCGGAACGGGGAACCTAAACAGGAACACTGAAGCTTTCTTT.

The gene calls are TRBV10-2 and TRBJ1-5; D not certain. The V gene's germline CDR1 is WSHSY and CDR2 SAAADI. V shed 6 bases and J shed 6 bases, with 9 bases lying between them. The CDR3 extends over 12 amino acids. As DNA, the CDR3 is TGCGCCAGCAGCGACACGCGTCAGCCCCAGCATTTT. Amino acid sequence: CASSDTRQPQHF.

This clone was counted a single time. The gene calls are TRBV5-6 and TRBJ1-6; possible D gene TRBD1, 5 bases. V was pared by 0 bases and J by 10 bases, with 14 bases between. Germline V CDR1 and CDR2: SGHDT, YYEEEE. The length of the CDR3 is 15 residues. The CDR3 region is CASSLGGQGWSPLHF. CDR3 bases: TGTGCCAGCAGCTTGGGAGGGCAGGGATGGTCACCCCTCCACTTT.

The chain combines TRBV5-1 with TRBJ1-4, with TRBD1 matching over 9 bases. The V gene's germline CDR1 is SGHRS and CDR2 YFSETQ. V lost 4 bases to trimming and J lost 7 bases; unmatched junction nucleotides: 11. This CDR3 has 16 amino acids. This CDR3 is CASSETPGTGPEKLFF. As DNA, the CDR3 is TGCGCCAGCAGCGAAACCCCCGGGACAGGGCCTGAAAAACTGTTTTTT.

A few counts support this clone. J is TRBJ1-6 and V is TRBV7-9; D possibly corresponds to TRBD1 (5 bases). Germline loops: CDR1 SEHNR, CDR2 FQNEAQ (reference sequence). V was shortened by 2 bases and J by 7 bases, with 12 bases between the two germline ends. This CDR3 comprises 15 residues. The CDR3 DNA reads TGTGCCAGCAGCTTAAACATAGGGGAGAATTCACCCCTCCACTTT. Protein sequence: CASSLNIGENSPLHF.

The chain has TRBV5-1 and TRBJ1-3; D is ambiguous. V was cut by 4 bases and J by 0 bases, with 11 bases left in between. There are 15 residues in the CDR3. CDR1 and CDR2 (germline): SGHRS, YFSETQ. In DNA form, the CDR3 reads TGCGCCAGCAGCACCGGGGTGGCCTCTGGAAACACCATATATTTT. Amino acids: CASSTGVASGNTIYF.

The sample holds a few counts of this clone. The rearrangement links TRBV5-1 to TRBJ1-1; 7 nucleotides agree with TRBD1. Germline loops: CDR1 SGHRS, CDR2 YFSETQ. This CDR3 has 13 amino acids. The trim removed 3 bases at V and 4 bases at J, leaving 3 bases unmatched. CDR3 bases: TGCGCCAGCAGCTCACAGGGGAGCACTGAAGCTTTCTTT. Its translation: CASSSQGSTEAFF.

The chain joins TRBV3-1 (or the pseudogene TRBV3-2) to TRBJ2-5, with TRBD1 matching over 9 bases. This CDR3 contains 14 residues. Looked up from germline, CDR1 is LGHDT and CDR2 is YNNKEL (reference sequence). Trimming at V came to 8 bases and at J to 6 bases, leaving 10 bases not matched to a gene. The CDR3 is CASRYRDRAKTQYF. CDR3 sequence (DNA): TGTGCCAGCCGTTACCGGGACAGGGCCAAGACCCAGTACTTC.

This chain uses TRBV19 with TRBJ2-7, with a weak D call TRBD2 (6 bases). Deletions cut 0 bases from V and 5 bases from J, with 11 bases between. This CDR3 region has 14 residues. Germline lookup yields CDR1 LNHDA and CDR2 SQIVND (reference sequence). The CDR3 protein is CASSIDMAGNEQYF. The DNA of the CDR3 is TGTGCCAGTAGTATAGATATGGCGGGGAACGAGCAGTACTTC.

The CDR3 sequence: CAISDRGVRYYEQYF. The CDR3 nucleotides read TGTGCCATCAGTGATAGAGGGGTTCGCTACTACGAGCAGTACTTC. J is TRBJ2-7 and V is TRBV10-3, with D possibly called TRBD1 or TRBD2 (5 bases each). Between the trimmed V and J ends, which lost 3 bases and 3 bases, there was a span of 15 bases. CDR1 and CDR2 from the germline V gene are ENHRY and SYGVKD. There are 15 residues in the CDR3.

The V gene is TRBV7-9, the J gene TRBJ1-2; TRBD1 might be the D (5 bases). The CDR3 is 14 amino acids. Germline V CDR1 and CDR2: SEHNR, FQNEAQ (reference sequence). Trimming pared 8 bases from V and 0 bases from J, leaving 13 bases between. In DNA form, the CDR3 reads TGTGCCAGCCTGTCCTGGGACTCTAACTATGGCTACACCTTC. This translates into CASLSWDSNYGYTF. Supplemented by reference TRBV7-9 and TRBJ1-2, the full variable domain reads DTGVSQNPRHKITKRGQNVTFRCDPISEHNRLYWYRQTLGQGPEFLTYFQNEAQLEKSRLLSDRFSAERPKGSFSTLEIQRTEQGDSAMYLCASLSWDSNYGYTFGSGTRLTVV.

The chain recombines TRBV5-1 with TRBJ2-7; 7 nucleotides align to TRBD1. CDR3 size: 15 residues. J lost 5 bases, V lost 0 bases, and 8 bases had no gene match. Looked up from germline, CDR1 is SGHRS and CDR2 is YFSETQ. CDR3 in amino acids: CASSLAPTGFNEQYF. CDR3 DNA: TGCGCCAGCAGCTTGGCCCCGACAGGGTTCAACGAGCAGTACTTC.

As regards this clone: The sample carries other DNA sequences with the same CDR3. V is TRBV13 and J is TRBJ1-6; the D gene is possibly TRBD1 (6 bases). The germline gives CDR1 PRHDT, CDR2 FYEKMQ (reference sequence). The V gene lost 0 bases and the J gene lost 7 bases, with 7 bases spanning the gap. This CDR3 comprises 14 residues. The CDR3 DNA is TGTGCCAGCAGCTTAGGGCAGGGGAATTCACCCCTCCACTTT. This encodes CASSLGQGNSPLHF.

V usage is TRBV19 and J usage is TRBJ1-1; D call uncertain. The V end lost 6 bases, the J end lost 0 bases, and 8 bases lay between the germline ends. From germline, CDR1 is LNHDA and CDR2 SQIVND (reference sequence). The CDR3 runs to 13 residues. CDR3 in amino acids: CASRVSLNTEAFF. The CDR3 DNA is TGTGCCAGTAGGGTTAGCCTGAACACTGAAGCTTTCTTT.

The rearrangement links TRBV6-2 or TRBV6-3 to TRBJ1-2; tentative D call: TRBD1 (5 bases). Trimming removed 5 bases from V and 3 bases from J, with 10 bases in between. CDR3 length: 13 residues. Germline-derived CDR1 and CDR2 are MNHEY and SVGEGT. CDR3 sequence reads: CASSRRGHYGYTF. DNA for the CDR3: TGTGCCAGCAGTCGCCGGGGACACTATGGCTACACCTTC.

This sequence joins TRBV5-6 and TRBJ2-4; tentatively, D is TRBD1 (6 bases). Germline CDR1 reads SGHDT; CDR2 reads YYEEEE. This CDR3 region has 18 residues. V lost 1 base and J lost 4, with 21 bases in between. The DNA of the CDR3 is TGTGCCAGCAGCTTGATAAGTAGGGGGTCTCCCCTTAAAAACATTCAGTACTTC. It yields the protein CASSLISRGSPLKNIQYF.

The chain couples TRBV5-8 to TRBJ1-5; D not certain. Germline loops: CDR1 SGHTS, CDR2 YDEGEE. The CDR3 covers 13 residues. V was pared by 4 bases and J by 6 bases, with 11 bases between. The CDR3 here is CASSPDVGQPQHF. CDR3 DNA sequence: TGTGCCAGCAGCCCGGACGTCGGTCAGCCCCAGCATTTT.